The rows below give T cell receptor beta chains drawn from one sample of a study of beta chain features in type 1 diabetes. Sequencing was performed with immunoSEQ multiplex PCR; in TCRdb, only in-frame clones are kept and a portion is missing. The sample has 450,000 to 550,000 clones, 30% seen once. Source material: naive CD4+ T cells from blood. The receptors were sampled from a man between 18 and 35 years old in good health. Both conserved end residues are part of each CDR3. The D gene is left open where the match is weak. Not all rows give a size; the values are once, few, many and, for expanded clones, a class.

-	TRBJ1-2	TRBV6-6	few	TGTGCCAGCAGTTCGGACGGCTATAACTATGGCTACACCTTC	CASSSDGYNYGYTF
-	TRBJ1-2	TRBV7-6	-	TGTGCCAGCAGCTTAGCAGGGACCTATGGCTACACCTTC	CASSLAGTYGYTF
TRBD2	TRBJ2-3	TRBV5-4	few	TGTGCCAGCAGCTTGGACGGGACTACCACAGATACGCAGTATTTT	CASSLDGTTTDTQYF
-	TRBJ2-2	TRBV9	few	TGTGCCAGCAGCGTAGTGAGGCGGTGGGACGACACCGGGGAGCTGTTTTTT	CASSVVRRWDDTGELFF
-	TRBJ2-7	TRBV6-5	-	TGTGCCAGCAGACCCAGGGTAGTCTCCTACGAGCAGTACTTC	CASRPRVVSYEQYF
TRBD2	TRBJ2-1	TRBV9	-	TGTGCCAGCAGCGTAGAGGGACTAGCGAGCTACAATGAGCAGTTCTTC	CASSVEGLASYNEQFF
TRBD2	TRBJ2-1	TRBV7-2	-	TGTGCTGCGGGAGAGCCCTACAATGAGCAGTTCTTC	CAAGEPYNEQFF
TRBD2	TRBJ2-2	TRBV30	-	TGTGCCTGGACCCCTACTAGCGGGATGGTCGGGGAGCTGTTTTTT	CAWTPTSGMVGELFF
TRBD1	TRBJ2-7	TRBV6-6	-	TGTGCCAGCAGTTACTCGGGGGACAGTTCATACGAGCAGTACTTC	CASSYSGDSSYEQYF
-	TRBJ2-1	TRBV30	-	TGTGCCTGGAGCCAGGTTGGACAGAGATCATTTTTCAATGAGCAGTTCTTC	CAWSQVGQRSFFNEQFF
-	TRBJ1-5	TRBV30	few	TGTGCCTGGGTGAGGCAGCCCCAGCATTTT	CAWVRQPQHF
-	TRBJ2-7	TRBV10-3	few	TGTGCCATCAGGGACGGATACTACGAGCAGTACTTC	CAIRDGYYEQYF
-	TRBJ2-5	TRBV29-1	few	TGCAGCGTTGAGGTCTCCGAAGAGACCCAGTACTTC	CSVEVSEETQYF
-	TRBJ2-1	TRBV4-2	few	TGTGCCAGCAGCCAATCTCGCGATGAGCAGTTCTTC	CASSQSRDEQFF
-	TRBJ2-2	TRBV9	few	TGTGCCAGCAGCGTAGCTGGGAGGGAGCTGTTTTTT	CASSVAGRELFF
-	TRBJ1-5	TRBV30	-	TGTGCCTGGAGTGCGGACAGAGTGATTCAGCCCCAGCATTTT	CAWSADRVIQPQHF
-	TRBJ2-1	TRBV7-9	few	TGTGCCAGCAGCTTAGGGTCTAGCAGAAATGAGCAGTTCTTC	CASSLGSSRNEQFF
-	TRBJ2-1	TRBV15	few	TGTGCCACCAGCAGAGATCCAGGGAGGAACAATGAGCAGTTCTTC	CATSRDPGRNNEQFF
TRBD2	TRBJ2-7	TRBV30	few	TGTGCCTGGAACGGCGGGAGATCTCACGAGCAGTACTTC	CAWNGGRSHEQYF
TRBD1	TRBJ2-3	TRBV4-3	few	TGCGCCAGCAGCCAAGGATTCCCAGGGGGCGCGTCAGATACGCAGTATTTT	CASSQGFPGGASDTQYF
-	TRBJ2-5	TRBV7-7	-	TGTGCTAGCAGCTTAAGGACCCAAGAGACCCAGTACTTC	CASSLRTQETQYF
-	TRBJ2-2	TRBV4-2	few	TGTGCCAGCAGCGGGGGGAACACCGGGGAGCTGTTTTTT	CASSGGNTGELFF
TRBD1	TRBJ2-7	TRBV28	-	TGTGCCAGCAGTGAAACACAGGGGAGCTCCTACGAGCAGTACTTC	CASSETQGSSYEQYF
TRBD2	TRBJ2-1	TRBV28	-	TGTGCCAGCAGTTTAAACGGGAGGGATGAGCAGTTCTTC	CASSLNGRDEQFF
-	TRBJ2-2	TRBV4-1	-	TGCGCCAGCAGCCGCCAGACAGGAAACACCGGGGAGCTGTTTTTT	CASSRQTGNTGELFF
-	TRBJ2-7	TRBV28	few	TGTGCCAGCAGTTTAGTGGGTCTGGCGGGGTACGAGCAGTACTTC	CASSLVGLAGYEQYF
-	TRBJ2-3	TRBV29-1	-	TGCAGCATCGTAGTAGCGGCCCCGGGTACGCAGTATTTT	CSIVVAAPGTQYF
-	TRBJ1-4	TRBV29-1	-	TGCAGCGTTGAGGTGCGGGGTGCAAATGAAAAACTGTTTTTT	CSVEVRGANEKLFF
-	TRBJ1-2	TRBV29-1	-	TGCAGCGTTGAAGAACGCGGCTACACCTTC	CSVEERGYTF
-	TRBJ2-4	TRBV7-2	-	TGTGCCAGCAGCCCTGGACAGCTCCTGGGACTAGCCAAAAACATTCAGTACTTC	CASSPGQLLGLAKNIQYF
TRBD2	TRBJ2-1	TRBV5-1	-	TGCGCCAGCAGCCTGGGGACTAGCAACAATGAGCAGTTCTTC	CASSLGTSNNEQFF
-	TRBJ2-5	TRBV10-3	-	TGTGCCATCAGTGAGTCCCGAAGGGCCTTCCAAGAGACCCAGTACTTC	CAISESRRAFQETQYF
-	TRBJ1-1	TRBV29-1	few	TGCAGCGTTGCCCGCAGGTTAGGGATGACTGAAGCTTTCTTT	CSVARRLGMTEAFF
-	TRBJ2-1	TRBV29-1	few	TGCAGCGTGCGACTCGGGGTGAATGAGCAGTTCTTC	CSVRLGVNEQFF
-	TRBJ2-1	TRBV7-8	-	TGTGCCAGCAGCTTAGGTAGGTCCCTTGGCGAGCAGTTCTTC	CASSLGRSLGEQFF
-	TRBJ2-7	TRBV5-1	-	TGCGCCAGCAGCTTTCTCGCGGGCCCCTCCTACGAGCAGTACTTC	CASSFLAGPSYEQYF
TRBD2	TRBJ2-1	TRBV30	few	TGTGCCTGGAGGGCGGGAGGCCCAAGGCGAGAGCAGTTCTTC	CAWRAGGPRREQFF
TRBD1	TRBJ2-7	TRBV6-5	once	TGTGCCAGCAGTTACTCAAGGACAGGTGTAATGGAGCAGTACTTC	CASSYSRTGVMEQYF
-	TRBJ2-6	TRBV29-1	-	TGCAGCGTCAAAGGGACTGGGGCCAACGTCCTGACTTTC	CSVKGTGANVLTF
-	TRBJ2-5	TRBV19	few	TGTGCCAGTAGTCTGCGAGGATCGGAGACCCAGTACTTC	CASSLRGSETQYF
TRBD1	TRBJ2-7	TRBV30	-	TGTGCCTGGAGTACTGGACAGGGCTACGAGCAGTACTTC	CAWSTGQGYEQYF
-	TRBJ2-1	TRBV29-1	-	TGCAGCGTTGGGCGGGCGCGGTCGGCTCGTGGCAATGAGCAGTTCTTC	CSVGRARSARGNEQFF
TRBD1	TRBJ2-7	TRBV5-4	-	TGTGCCAGCAAACAACAACAGGGGTCCGAGCAGTACTTC	CASKQQQGSEQYF
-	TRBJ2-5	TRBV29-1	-	TGCAGCGTTGAAGATCTCGCACTAGGGCTAAAGCAAGAGACCCAGTACTTC	CSVEDLALGLKQETQYF
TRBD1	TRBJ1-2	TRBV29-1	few	TGCAGCGTTGTCCCGGGACAGGGAAACTATGGCTACACCTTC	CSVVPGQGNYGYTF
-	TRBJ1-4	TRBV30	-	TGTGCCTGGAGTGACAGGTATAATGAAAAACTGTTTTTT	CAWSDRYNEKLFF
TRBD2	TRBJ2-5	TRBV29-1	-	TGCAGCGTTGATATGGGGGGAGGGTGGACCCAGTACTTC	CSVDMGGGWTQYF
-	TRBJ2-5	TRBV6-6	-	TGTGCCAGCAGTCCGCAAGAGACCCAGTACTTC	CASSPQETQYF
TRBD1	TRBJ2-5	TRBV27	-	TGTGCCAGCAGGACCGGGACAGGCGTCCTCCCCCAGTACTTC	CASRTGTGVLPQYF
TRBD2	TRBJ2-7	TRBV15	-	TGTGCCACCAGCAGAGATTTCCGGACTAGACACGAGCAGTACTTC	CATSRDFRTRHEQYF
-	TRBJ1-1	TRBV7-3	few	TGTGCCAGCAGCCCTGGGGCGAACACTGAAGCTTTCTTT	CASSPGANTEAFF